This TCR beta chain was profiled in a study of T cell responses to AZD1222 COVID-19 vaccine. Study summary: Pooled together were second doses at about 4 or about 12 weeks.

Findings and limits, study-wide: At baseline, just six AZD1222 recipients tested seropositive. Repertoires were obtained only post-peak T cell response. White British people made up most donors, females outnumbered males, and clonal diversity was possibly underestimated.

CDR3 size: 16 residues. The germline gives CDR1 LNHDA, CDR2 SQIVND (reference sequence). Trimming cost V 7 bases and J 0 bases, with 17 bases left between them. Measured with immunoSEQ multiplex PCR; TCRdb has only the in-frame clones, and not every one. The data contain approximately 74,000 clones, over 80% of them seen just once; the ten biggest clones take up about 3.1%. Details on this clone: The antigen remains undetermined.

The J gene is TRBJ2-3, the V gene TRBV19, with D possibly TRBD2 on 5 matching bases. The starting material was peripheral blood, obtained on day 0 of AZD1222 vaccination. This TCR was recovered from an adult in good health. The CDR3 DNA sequence: TGTGCCAGTACCCCAAAGAGGACTGCTAGCACAGATACGCAGTATTTT. The encoded protein is CASTPKRTASTDTQYF.